This T cell receptor beta chain originates from a study of Ad26.COV2.S vaccination and SARS-CoV-2 variants. Findings and limits, study-wide: Analyses that measured TCR breadth and depth may have underestimated total T cell responses.

As concerns this clone: Its antigen is currently unknown.

Treatment of the sample: about 20 received Ad26.COV2.S at low or high dose, single or two shots; roughly five received placebo; per-sample allocation not given. Samples came from day 63 after the first vaccine or placebo injection. Measured with immunoSEQ multiplex PCR; TCRdb has only the in-frame clones, and not every one. Of roughly 700,000 clones in the sample, roughly 90% are singletons; the top ten hold approximately 1.5%. CDR1 is SGHTA, CDR2 FQGNSA, per germline. The CDR3 totals 13 residues. J was trimmed by 5 bases and V by 5 bases; bases with no gene match: 4. This material consisted of peripheral blood, taken in a trial of Ad26.COV2.S vaccine versus placebo. This chain links TRBV7-2 with TRBJ1-2; 8 nucleotides match TRBD1. The receptor's source is a person aged 18-60 years who received the Ad26.COV2.S COVID-19 vaccine or a placebo. As DNA, the CDR3 is TGTGCCAGCAGCCAGGGGGCCTGGTATGGCTACACCTTC. This gives the protein CASSQGAWYGYTF.